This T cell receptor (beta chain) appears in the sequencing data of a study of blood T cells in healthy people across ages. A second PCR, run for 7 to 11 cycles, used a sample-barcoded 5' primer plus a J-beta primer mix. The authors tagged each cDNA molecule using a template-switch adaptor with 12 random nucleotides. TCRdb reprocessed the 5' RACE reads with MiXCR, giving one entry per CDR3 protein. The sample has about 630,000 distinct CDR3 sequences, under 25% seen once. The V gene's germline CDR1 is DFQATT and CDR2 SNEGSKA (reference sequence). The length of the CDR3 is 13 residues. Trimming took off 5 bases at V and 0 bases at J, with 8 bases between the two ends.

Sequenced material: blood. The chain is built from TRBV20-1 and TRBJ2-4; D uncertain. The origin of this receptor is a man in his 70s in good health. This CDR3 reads CSAGEKAKNIQYF. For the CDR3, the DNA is TGCAGTGCTGGCGAAAAAGCCAAAAACATTCAGTACTTC.